This T cell receptor beta chain was sequenced for a study of neoadjuvant anti-PD-1 for oral cavity cancer. Study information: Patients without progression received a fourth nivolumab dose around day 43, then surgical resection on days 50-56. Points from the study as a whole: Non-responders to neoadjuvant nivolumab had significantly more clonal PBMC T cells than responders.

The CDR3 covers 17 residues. Germline-derived CDR1 and CDR2 are SGDLS and YYNGEE. V gave up 4 bases and J gave up 0 bases; unmatched junction bases: 6. Note on this clone: What it binds is not known.

TCRdb's table, derived via immunoSEQ multiplex PCR, lists solely in-frame clones and lacks some. The data show around 81,000 clones, about four fifths seen once. This material consisted of PBMCs, taken before nivolumab (anti-PD-1) treatment. The J gene is TRBJ2-6, the V gene TRBV9; 8 bases agree with TRBD2. This TCR derives from a person aged 35 to 85 with oral cavity squamous cell carcinoma. Here the CDR3 reads CASSPFGRVSGANVLTF. The CDR3 DNA reads TGTGCCAGCAGCCCCTTCGGGAGGGTCTCTGGGGCCAACGTCCTGACTTTC.